This T cell receptor (beta chain) was captured in a study of blood T cell repertoires in COVID-19 (dated by TCRdb to 2020 to 2021). Concerning the study at large: Collaborator samples came from the United States, Italy and Spain and covered acute and convalescent phases of COVID-19. The prospective study material was composed of cDNA or gDNA derived from T cells, B-cell-depleted T cells, or PBMCs. Deeply sampled blood TCRbeta repertoires from subjects exposed to, actively infected with, or recovered from COVID-19 were included in the dataset. The repertoires were released in a freely available public database intended as a resource for research on the immune response to SARS-CoV-2. Samples came from the ongoing ImmuneRACE study (first 160 participants) plus 1,254 subjects from 6 global collaborators. Sample metadata almost always included a de-identified subject ID, COVID-19 status, age in years and sex. Where available, HLA class I and class II types were obtained from metadata supplied by the sample provider rather than from assay-based typing.

CDR1 and CDR2, looked up from the germline V gene, are SQVTM and ANQGSEA. The CDR3, from cysteine to phenylalanine, totals 12 residues. Only CDR3 DNA remains: 36 bases, in frame from the first base. Clipping removes 6 bases from V and 8 bases from J, with 6 as the unmatched junction base count. Collaborating institutions collected whole blood in K2EDTA tubes following their own protocols. For TCRbeta analysis, collaborators shipped samples in one of three forms: frozen whole blood, isolated PBMCs, or DNA extracted from either of those sample types. For this clone: What this receptor recognizes is not known. Within one base of it there is no much larger clone, and no base qualities were kept.

TCRbeta CDR3 regions were amplified from genomic DNA using the immunoSEQ Assay, a bias-controlled multiplex PCR. Per the original workflow: The number of nucleated cells in each sample was estimated from the amplification of reference gene primers within the assay. Sequence reads were collapsed and filtered to measure the absolute abundance of every unique TCRbeta CDR3 rearrangement. Productive Simpson clonality was computed per sample as the square root of Simpson's diversity index over productive rearrangements. Held by TCRdb, this immuneACCESS table contains in-frame sequences only and omits some clones. Under half of the omission traces to an unresolved V gene where checked; the cause of the rest is unknown. The DNA was the basis for D and trimming; V, J and clone size are from that table. This sample gives some 110,000 clones in total; under 90% of them show up just once. In total, the top ten clones hold less than 45% of the sample.

What the work shows at the level of the full study, not this receptor alone: How much clinical and demographic metadata was included differed by source and by participant, and the metadata was provided uncurated.

This sequence uses TRBV29-1 and TRBJ2-1; the junction holds 8 bases that match TRBD1. This sequence originates from a man older than 75 with acute or convalescent COVID-19. The sequenced sample was peripheral blood. The sequenced DNA: TGCAGCGTCGACAGGGGAGGTGATGAGCAGTTCTTC. It translates as CSVDRGGDEQFF.